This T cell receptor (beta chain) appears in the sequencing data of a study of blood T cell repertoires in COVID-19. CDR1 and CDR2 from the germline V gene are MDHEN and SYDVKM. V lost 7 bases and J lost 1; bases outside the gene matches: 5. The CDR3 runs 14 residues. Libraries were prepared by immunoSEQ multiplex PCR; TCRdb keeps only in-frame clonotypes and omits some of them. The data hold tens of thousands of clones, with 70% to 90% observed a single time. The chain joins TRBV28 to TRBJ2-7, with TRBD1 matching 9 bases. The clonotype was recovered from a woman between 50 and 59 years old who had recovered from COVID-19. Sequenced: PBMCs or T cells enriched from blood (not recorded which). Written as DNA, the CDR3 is TGTGCCAGCACCACGGGACAGGGTTCCTACGAGCAGTACTTC. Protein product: CASTTGQGSYEQYF.